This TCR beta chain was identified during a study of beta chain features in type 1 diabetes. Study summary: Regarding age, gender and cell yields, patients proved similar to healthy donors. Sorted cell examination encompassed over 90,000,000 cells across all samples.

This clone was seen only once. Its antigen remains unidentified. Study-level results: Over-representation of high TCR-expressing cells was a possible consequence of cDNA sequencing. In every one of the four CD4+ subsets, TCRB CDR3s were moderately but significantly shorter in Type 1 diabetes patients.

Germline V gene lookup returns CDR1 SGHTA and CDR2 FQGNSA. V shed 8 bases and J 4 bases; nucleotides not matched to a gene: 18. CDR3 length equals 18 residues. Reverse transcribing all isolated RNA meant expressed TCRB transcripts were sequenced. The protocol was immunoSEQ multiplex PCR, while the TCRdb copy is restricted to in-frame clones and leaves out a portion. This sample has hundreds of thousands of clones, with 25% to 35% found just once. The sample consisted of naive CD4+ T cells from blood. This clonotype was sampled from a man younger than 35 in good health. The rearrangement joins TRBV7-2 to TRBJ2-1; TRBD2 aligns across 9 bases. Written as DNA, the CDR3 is TGTGCCAGCTGCGCCTACGGTGGTACTAGCGGGCAATACAATGAGCAGTTCTTC. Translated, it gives CASCAYGGTSGQYNEQFF. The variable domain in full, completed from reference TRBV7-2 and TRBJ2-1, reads GAGVSQSPSNKVTEKGKDVELRCDPISGHTALYWYRQSLGQGLEFLIYFQGNSAPDKSGLPSDRFSAERTGGSVSTLTIQRTQQEDSAVYLCASCAYGGTSGQYNEQFFGPGTRLTVL.